Listed here is a single TCR beta chain. What it binds is not known. The data derive from a study of shared clonotypes between healthy human individuals. V gave up 2 bases and J gave up 4 bases; unmatched junction bases: 4. The CDR3 has 17 residues. CDR1 is SGHRS and CDR2 is YFSETQ in the germline V gene. Each subset's genomic DNA was shared equally among a number of immunoSEQ plates. In the source study's methods: ImmunoSEQ output lacked quality scores and full-length reads, limiting matched filtering. Assay: immunoSEQ multiplex PCR; the TCRdb copy retains only in-frame clones and omits some. Clonal size and the V and J genes are those of that table, whereas D and trimming came from the DNA. This sample has some 2.3 million clones, with 85% to 95% found just once. Findings of the study overall: Inspection by rarefaction showed sorted-subset sequencing to be incomplete despite large depth.

This chain uses TRBV5-1 with TRBJ2-1; 15 bases fit TRBD2. This clonotype originated in a man in his late teens or twenties in good health. Some clones in this sample may be carry-over from other donors' samples. Sequencing was done on a sample of naive CD4+ T cells from PBMCs. Noted subset: CD45RA+ positively selected. The DNA for the CDR3 is TGCGCCAGCAGCTTCGGACTAGCGGGAGGGCATTACAATGAGCAGTTCTTC. Protein product: CASSFGLAGGHYNEQFF.